This record covers a single T cell receptor (beta chain). Its antigen is not identified. While the first cohort had about 610 subjects, the donors belonged to the separate validation cohort of about 120 subjects. This sample was taken from a study of cytomegalovirus exposure and HLA in healthy donors. The study's findings and limits: The authors enumerated some 170 TCR beta chains as linked to cytomegalovirus.

Profiled with immunoSEQ multiplex PCR; TCRdb holds only in-frame clones, not every one. This repertoire shows roughly 120,000 clones, approximately 94% found once; its top ten account for under 1.5%. The V end lost 3 bases, the J end lost 3 bases, and 11 bases lay between the germline ends. The CDR3 has 14 residues. Germline V gene sequence: CDR1 MNHEY, CDR2 SMNVEV (reference sequence). The sequencing sample was made of PBMCs. The gene calls are TRBV27 and TRBJ1-1; unclear D gene. The TCR sequence derives from a woman aged 18-30 years in good health and CMV-seronegative. The CDR3, as DNA: TGTGCCAGCAGTTTTTTGAGTATGGACACTGAAGCTTTCTTT. Its protein product is CASSFLSMDTEAFF.